This T cell receptor (beta chain) emerged from a study of graft-versus-host responses after intestinal transplantation (TCRdb year 2021). Notes on the research overall: The transplants that recipients received were multivisceral, liver-intestinal, or isolated intestinal. All recipients received anti-thymocyte globulin induction followed by maintenance tacrolimus and steroids for about three years. After intestinal transplantation, graft-versus-host and host-versus-graft alloreactive T cell clones in the graft, circulation and bone marrow were tracked using bulk TCR-beta CDR3 sequencing. Alloreactive clones were identified by sequencing pre-transplant mixed lymphocyte reaction products and comparing these products with unstimulated pre-transplant donor and recipient T cells. The cohort enrolled some 25 intestinal transplant recipients including one retransplant, and a few patients lacking pretransplant specimens were excluded. A peak of at least 4% donor T cells among recipient peripheral blood mononuclear cells was the definition used for donor T cell macrochimerism. Rather than going through the commercial service, samples from a few later patients were sequenced in-house on an Illumina MiSeq and processed with MiXCR.

Interpreted using the paper, the time point label stands for: cells obtained before transplantation from donor or recipient. CD3+CD4+ and CD3+CD8+ populations were FACS-sorted from unstimulated pre-transplant donor and recipient cells taken from spleen or lymph nodes. Receptors were amplified or captured by the immunoSEQ multiplex PCR assay. For most patients, genomic DNA was isolated with the Qiagen DNeasy Blood and Tissue Kit and sent frozen to Adaptive Biotechnologies for TCR sequencing. Adaptive Biotechnologies carried out high-throughput TCR-beta CDR3 sequencing of genomic DNA for most patients. The authors' pipeline ran thus. TCR sequencing data for over 15 patients were retrieved from Adaptive's ImmunoSEQ software; a few other patients were processed with MiXCR and VDJtools. To correct CD4 versus CD8 sorting errors, any sequence found in both subsets at a frequency ratio below 5:1 was removed. Because the origin of CDR3 nucleotide sequences shared between donor and recipient could not be assigned, those sequences were removed. To be classed as alloreactive, a clone needed at least 2-fold expansion over unstimulated cells and a minimum CFSE-low frequency of 0.002% (template counts) or 0.001% (read counts). Clones were considered mappable if detected in sequenced pre-transplant spleen, lymph node, or MLR CFSE-low populations of the donor or recipient. The cumulative frequency of alloreactive clones was calculated as a percentage of all sequences, weighted by copy number. TCRdb took over this immuneACCESS table, retaining in-frame rearrangements with V and J assigned. Such tables are incomplete; in checked studies, under half of the missing clones stem from an unresolved V gene, and the remainder is unexplained. V, J and clone size derive from that table, while D and trimming were established from the DNA sequence. This sample holds approximately 81,000 clones; over 75% were observed only once. The ten largest clones add up to more than 7% of the sample.

According to the germline V gene, CDR1 reads SGHRS and CDR2 reads YFSETQ. V is reduced by 0 bases and J by 1 base, leaving a spacing of 14 bases between them. The CDR3 measures 17 amino acids from cysteine to phenylalanine. CDR3 DNA is the only sequence kept; it has 51 bases, read in frame from the first base. Findings and caveats that apply to the study as a whole: Patients with donor T cell macrochimerism had high GvH to HvG T cell clonal ratios in their allografts. Early after transplant, peak levels of circulating GvH clones were associated with declines in HvG clones. GvH clones were found in recipient bone marrow, and some of the GvH clones appeared earlier in ileal mucosa or blood, which is consistent with an intestinal mucosal origin. The conclusions were limited by the relatively low number and heterogeneity of the intestinal transplant patients.

In regard to this clone: Which antigen it targets is not known. The input lacks base qualities; no much larger clone sits a single base away.

Here the chain combines TRBV5-1 and TRBJ2-1, with the D gene call left open. The sequencing used unstimulated CD8+ T cells sorted from spleen or lymph node cells, collected before transplant. This TCR was sampled from a human donor who was the organ donor for an intestinal transplant. The nucleotides are TGCGCCAGCAGCTTGGCCTCTGGGCCACAGTCCTACAATGAGCAGTTCTTC. Translated, it reads CASSLASGPQSYNEQFF.